Listed below are T cell receptor beta chains from one sample, sequenced in a study of T cell changes during pregnancy in multiple sclerosis. Produced via immunoSEQ multiplex PCR; TCRdb's table is partial and in-frame only. The sample has 70,000 to 95,000 clones, about 93% seen once. The sample consisted of peripheral blood, taken in the first trimester of pregnancy. The receptors stem from a female donor with multiple sclerosis, enrolled in a pregnancy study. The CDR3 runs from the conserved cysteine through the conserved F or W. Fields, in order: J gene, clone size, D gene, CDR3 length, V gene, CDR3 DNA, CDR3 protein. A D gene is named only where the DNA matches it firmly. Clone size is given for some rows only: seen once, a few or many times, or a class if the clone is expanded.

J: TRBJ2-4
size: -
D: -
length: 14
V: TRBV10-3
DNA: TGTGCCATCAGTGAGGATTCAGGGATAAACATTCAGTACTTC
CDR3: CAISEDSGINIQYF

J: TRBJ1-2
size: -
D: TRBD1
length: 16
V: TRBV30
DNA: TGTGCCTGGAGTGTAAGGGATGCCAGGGGGCGGTATGGCTACACCTTC
CDR3: CAWSVRDARGRYGYTF

J: TRBJ2-3
size: -
D: -
length: 13
V: TRBV2
DNA: TGTGCCAGCAGTAGAGACTTAACAGATACGCAGTATTTT
CDR3: CASSRDLTDTQYF

J: TRBJ1-1
size: -
D: -
length: 14
V: TRBV4-1
DNA: TGCGCCAGCAGCCAATATGACAGAAACACTGAAGCTTTCTTT
CDR3: CASSQYDRNTEAFF

J: TRBJ1-3
size: -
D: -
length: 16
V: TRBV5-6
DNA: TGTGCCAGCAGCCCTAGTTTGCGGGGAACTGGAAACACCATATATTTT
CDR3: CASSPSLRGTGNTIYF

J: TRBJ1-2
size: -
D: TRBD1
length: 18
V: TRBV5-1
DNA: TGCGCCAGCAGCTTGGGGGGGACAGGGGGCCTTCTTAACTATGGCTACACCTTC
CDR3: CASSLGGTGGLLNYGYTF

J: TRBJ2-2
size: -
D: TRBD2
length: 17
V: TRBV7-8
DNA: TGTGCCAGCAGCTTAGATAGCGGGGGGTCGAACACCGGGGAGCTGTTTTTT
CDR3: CASSLDSGGSNTGELFF

J: TRBJ2-1
size: -
D: -
length: 16
V: TRBV25-1
DNA: TGTGCCAGTGGAGGGGACAGTATCTACCCCTACAATGAGCAGTTCTTC
CDR3: CASGGDSIYPYNEQFF

J: TRBJ1-2
size: -
D: -
length: 13
V: TRBV7-9
DNA: TGTGCCAGCAGCCCCGTGGGGAGCTATGGCTACACCTTC
CDR3: CASSPVGSYGYTF

J: TRBJ2-4
size: -
D: -
length: 15
V: TRBV27
DNA: TGTGCCAGCAGTTTAGCGGGGCTAGCCAAAAACATTCAGTACTTC
CDR3: CASSLAGLAKNIQYF

J: TRBJ2-1
size: -
D: -
length: 15
V: TRBV5-4
DNA: TGTGCCAGCAGCTTGGAGCGCAGGGGTTCGAATGAGCAGTTCTTC
CDR3: CASSLERRGSNEQFF

J: TRBJ1-1
size: -
D: TRBD1
length: 12
V: TRBV2
DNA: TGTGCCATGCGGGACAGGAACACTGAAGCTTTCTTT
CDR3: CAMRDRNTEAFF

J: TRBJ2-7
size: -
D: TRBD1
length: 15
V: TRBV19
DNA: TGTGCCAGTAGTCTACAGGGGCCCAGCTCCTACGAGCAGTACTTC
CDR3: CASSLQGPSSYEQYF

J: TRBJ1-6
size: -
D: -
length: 18
V: TRBV4-1
DNA: TGCGCCAGCAGCCAAGAGGAGGGGAGCCGCTCCTATAATTCACCCCTCCACTTT
CDR3: CASSQEEGSRSYNSPLHF

J: TRBJ1-2
size: -
D: TRBD1
length: 16
V: TRBV19
DNA: TGTGCCAGTAGTCCAGGACAGGGCCTAGCTAACTATGGCTACACCTTC
CDR3: CASSPGQGLANYGYTF

J: TRBJ1-1
size: few
D: -
length: 14
V: TRBV7-9
DNA: TGTGCCAGCAGCTTAGGGGCAGGGAAGACTGAAGCTTTCTTT
CDR3: CASSLGAGKTEAFF

J: TRBJ1-2
size: -
D: -
length: 12
V: TRBV21-1
DNA: TGTGCCAGCAGCAAAGGGATACAGGGAGTAACCTTC
CDR3: CASSKGIQGVTF

J: TRBJ2-1
size: -
D: TRBD2
length: 16
V: TRBV19
DNA: TGTGCCAGTAGGCCAATGAGCGGGGGGTTTTACAATGAGCAGTTCTTC
CDR3: CASRPMSGGFYNEQFF

J: TRBJ2-1
size: -
D: TRBD2
length: 16
V: TRBV14
DNA: TGTGCCAGCAGCCTCTTACTAGCGGGGGGGCAGAATGAGCAGTTCTTC
CDR3: CASSLLLAGGQNEQFF

J: TRBJ1-2
size: -
D: -
length: 15
V: TRBV27
DNA: TGTGCCAGCAGTTCGCGGGCAGGAGCTAACTATGGCTACACCTTC
CDR3: CASSSRAGANYGYTF

J: TRBJ1-1
size: -
D: -
length: 13
V: TRBV7-9
DNA: TGTGCCAGCAGCTTGGACAGGAACACTGAAGCTTTCTTT
CDR3: CASSLDRNTEAFF

J: TRBJ2-6
size: -
D: TRBD1
length: 18
V: TRBV4-1
DNA: TGCGCCAGCAGCCAAGAGGTCAGGGGGCGCGTTGGGGCCAACGTCCTGACTTTC
CDR3: CASSQEVRGRVGANVLTF

J: TRBJ1-1
size: -
D: TRBD1
length: 13
V: TRBV10-3
DNA: TGTGCCATCAGGGACAGGGTGGGTACTGAAGCTTTCTTT
CDR3: CAIRDRVGTEAFF

J: TRBJ1-3
size: -
D: -
length: 19
V: TRBV2
DNA: TGTGCCAGCAGTGTGACCGGACAGACCTTTGATCGCTCTGGAAACACCATATATTTT
CDR3: CASSVTGQTFDRSGNTIYF

J: TRBJ1-3
size: -
D: -
length: 14
V: TRBV5-1
DNA: TGCGCCAGCAGCGCCCCCGGGGGTGGAAACACCATATATTTT
CDR3: CASSAPGGGNTIYF

J: TRBJ2-3
size: -
D: TRBD2
length: 17
V: TRBV2
DNA: TGTGCCAGCACGTTACTAGCGGGGGGACCTCGCACAGATACGCAGTATTTT
CDR3: CASTLLAGGPRTDTQYF

J: TRBJ2-2
size: -
D: -
length: 12
V: TRBV6-6
DNA: TGTGCCACCCTTGACACAACCGGGGAGCTGTTTTTT
CDR3: CATLDTTGELFF

J: TRBJ2-3
size: -
D: TRBD2
length: 17
V: TRBV5-1
DNA: TGCGCCAGCAGCTTGCGGGCTAGCGGACTCCCGACAGATACGCAGTATTTT
CDR3: CASSLRASGLPTDTQYF

J: TRBJ2-7
size: once
D: TRBD2
length: 17
V: TRBV5-6
DNA: TGTGCCAGCAGCTCCGAGAGTGGTCTAGCGGGGGCCTACGAGCAGTACTTC
CDR3: CASSSESGLAGAYEQYF

J: TRBJ2-7
size: -
D: -
length: 11
V: TRBV5-6
DNA: TGTGCCAGCAGCTTCGAGGGAGAGCAGTACTTC
CDR3: CASSFEGEQYF

J: TRBJ1-2
size: -
D: TRBD1
length: 14
V: TRBV27
DNA: TGTGCCAGCAGTTTATCTACAGGGGGCTTTGGCTACACCTTC
CDR3: CASSLSTGGFGYTF

J: TRBJ2-2
size: -
D: -
length: 15
V: TRBV6-1
DNA: TGTGCCAGCAGTGAAGAATGGGGGCGGCCCGGGGAGCTGTTTTTT
CDR3: CASSEEWGRPGELFF